The subject of this entry is one T cell receptor (beta chain). Its matching antigen is unknown. The CDR3 spans 15 residues. Germline CDR1 is MNHEY and CDR2 is SVGAGI. The V gene end was trimmed by 5 bases and the J gene end by 1 base; junction bases not matched to a gene: 6. Unrecorded immune exposures were likely, despite nominal health at sampling. PCR employed 60 Vbeta and 13 Jbeta primers. The repertoire was sequenced with immunoSEQ multiplex PCR; TCRdb's copy has only in-frame clones and lacks some. The sample includes over 150,000 clones, approximately 80% seen only once; the top ten take about 1.2%. The data originate from a study of cytomegalovirus exposure and HLA in healthy donors. Study-wide points: The majority of TCR sequences were rare, yet some public TCRs appeared in many donors. Later analysis identified a missense DCLRE1C variant that was linked to TCR beta V- and J-gene trimming. Specific recognition of CMV antigens was confirmed in vitro for three chains (all CMV-associated).

This sequence joins TRBV6-5 and TRBJ2-5; 8 bases fit TRBD2. The TCR sequence derives from a boy younger than 10 in good health and CMV-seronegative. Material for sequencing was PBMCs. The DNA for the CDR3 is TGTGCCAGCAGTCCCAGAAGCGGGAGCCAAGAGACCCAGTACTTC. This gives the protein CASSPRSGSQETQYF.